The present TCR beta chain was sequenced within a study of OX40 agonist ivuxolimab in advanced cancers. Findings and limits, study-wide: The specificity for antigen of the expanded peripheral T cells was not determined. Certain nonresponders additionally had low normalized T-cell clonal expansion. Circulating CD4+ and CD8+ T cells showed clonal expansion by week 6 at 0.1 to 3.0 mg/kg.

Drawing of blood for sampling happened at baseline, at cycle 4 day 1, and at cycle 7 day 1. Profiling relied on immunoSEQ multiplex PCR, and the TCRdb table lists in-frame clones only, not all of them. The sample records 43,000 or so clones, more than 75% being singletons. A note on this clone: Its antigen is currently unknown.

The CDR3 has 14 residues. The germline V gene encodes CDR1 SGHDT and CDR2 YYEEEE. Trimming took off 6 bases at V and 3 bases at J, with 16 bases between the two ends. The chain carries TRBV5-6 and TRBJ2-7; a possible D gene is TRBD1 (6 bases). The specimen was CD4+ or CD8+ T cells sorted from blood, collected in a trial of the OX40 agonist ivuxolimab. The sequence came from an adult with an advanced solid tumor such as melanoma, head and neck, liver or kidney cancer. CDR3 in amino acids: CASNLRGFGYEQYF. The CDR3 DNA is TGTGCCAGCAACCTGAGGGGGTTTGGCTACGAGCAGTACTTC.